What follows are 21 T cell receptor beta chains derived from one specimen sequenced in a study of T-cell reconstitution after alpha-beta-depleted transplantation in children. Unique molecular identifiers were used in preparing the TCRbeta library. TCRdb reprocessed the PCR reads with MiXCR, giving one entry per CDR3 protein. The sample has 190,000 or so distinct CDR3 sequences; around 7% are singletons. The specimen was PBMCs from the stem cell graft donor, collected from the stem cell graft. These receptors came from a human donor who donated a stem cell graft to a child with Wiskott-Aldrich syndrome.

The table lists this clonotype with a few counts. The chain has TRBV30 and TRBJ2-7; TRBD1 aligns across 7 bases. With V trimmed by 5 bases and J by 6 bases, 10 bases remained unmatched. Germline assignment: CDR1 GTSNPN and CDR2 SVGIG (reference sequence). The CDR3 totals 13 residues. Written as DNA, the CDR3 is TGTGCCTGGGGGTGGGACAGATCTGGCGAGCAGTACTTC. It encodes CAWGWDRSGEQYF.

In this sample, this clonotype turned up many times. CDR3 loop: CASSPTAASYEQYF. The CDR3, as DNA: TGTGCCAGCAGTCCAACAGCTGCCTCCTACGAGCAGTACTTC. The chain employs TRBV7-2 and TRBJ2-7; D ambiguous. Per germline, CDR1 SGHTA and CDR2 FQGNSA. The length of the CDR3 is 14 residues. Trimming left V 6 bases short and J 0 bases short, with 12 bases between.

This clonotype was seen repeatedly, ten times or more. The J gene is TRBJ1-6, the V gene TRBV20-1, with D tentatively TRBD1 (6 bases). The germline gives CDR1 DFQATT, CDR2 SNEGSKA (reference sequence). The V gene lost 3 bases and the J gene lost 3 bases, with 9 bases spanning the gap. CDR3 size: 14 residues. CDR3 sequence: CSARRGNYNSPLHF. CDR3 DNA sequence: TGCAGTGCTAGGAGGGGGAACTATAATTCACCCCTCCACTTT.

This clonotype was seen more than once but under ten times. The chain employs TRBV7-9 and TRBJ1-4; D is perhaps TRBD1 (5 bases). With 5 bases removed from V and 8 bases from J, the gap between germline ends came to 18 bases. This CDR3 contains 15 residues. Germline-derived CDR1 and CDR2 are SEHNR and FQNEAQ (reference sequence). The CDR3 here is CASSPDRGVKEKLFF. The CDR3 DNA reads TGTGCCAGCAGCCCCGATCGAGGGGTTAAGGAAAAACTGTTTTTT.

The chain has TRBV29-1 and TRBJ2-1; possible D gene TRBD2, 6 bases. Germline CDR1 SQVTM, CDR2 ANQGSEA. V dropped 8 bases and J dropped 4 bases, with 18 bases sitting between them. The CDR3 spans 14 residues. The CDR3 sequence: CSTSRGGKYNEQFF. CDR3 in DNA: TGCAGCACCTCTCGGGGCGGGAAATACAATGAGCAGTTCTTC.

This clonotype was recorded many times. The V call is TRBV18, the J call TRBJ2-7; 8 nucleotides align to TRBD1. With 6 bases clipped from V and 3 bases from J, the junction kept 10 bases outside the gene matches. This CDR3 contains 15 residues. Germline V CDR1 and CDR2: KGHSH, LQKENI. The CDR3 DNA sequence: TGTGCCAGCTCCCCTCCTGGCAGGGGGCGCTACGAGCAGTACTTC. This encodes CASSPPGRGRYEQYF. The full variable domain, rest sourced from reference TRBV18 and TRBJ2-7, is NAGVMQNPRHLVRRRGQEARLRCSPMKGHSHVYWYRQLPEEGLKFMVYLQKENIIDESGMPKERFSAEFPKEGPSILRIQQVVRGDSAAYFCASSPPGRGRYEQYFGPGTRLTVT.

In its sample, this clonotype was seen many times. The chain is built from TRBV5-6 and TRBJ2-3, with D perhaps TRBD1 or TRBD2 (5 bases each). The V gene lost 0 bases and the J gene lost 2 bases, with 19 bases spanning the gap. The germline V gene has CDR1 SGHDT and CDR2 YYEEEE. The CDR3 consists of 18 residues. The CDR3 region is CASSLGAGDQGDTDTQYF. CDR3 nucleotide sequence: TGTGCCAGCAGCTTGGGAGCCGGGGACCAAGGCGACACAGATACGCAGTATTTT.

This clonotype occurred many times. J is TRBJ2-1 and V is TRBV2; 10 bases are a match to TRBD1. The CDR3 has 13 amino acids. The J segment lost 5 bases and the V segment lost 9 bases, leaving 4 bases of the junction unmatched. Per germline, CDR1 SNHLY and CDR2 FYNNEI. The CDR3 DNA sequence: TGTGCCAGGAAGGGACAGGGGAACAATGAGCAGTTCTTC. Its protein product is CARKGQGNNEQFF.

This clonotype was seen repeatedly, ten times or more. This chain links TRBV27 with TRBJ2-7; D is unclear. The CDR3 covers 14 residues. Germline V gene lookup returns CDR1 MNHEY and CDR2 SMNVEV (reference sequence). The V gene lost 6 bases and the J gene lost 7 bases, with 19 bases spanning the gap. CDR3 coding DNA: TGTGCCAGCAGAGATCGTAGCCTATGGGGAGAGCAGTACTTC. The encoded protein is CASRDRSLWGEQYF.

There are many counts of this clonotype. The rearrangement uses TRBV4-1 and TRBJ2-1; D unclear. Germline V gives CDR1 MGHRA, CDR2 YSYEKL. This CDR3 is 12 amino acids long. V was pared by 5 bases and J by 9 bases, with 11 bases between. The CDR3 reads CASSGESGEQFF. The CDR3 DNA is TGCGCCAGCAGCGGAGAAAGTGGTGAGCAGTTCTTC.

This clonotype has a handful of counts. This chain uses TRBV20-1 with TRBJ2-7; 11 bases align to TRBD2. V was pared by 8 bases and J by 1 base, with 16 bases of the junction left unmatched. The germline CDR1 and CDR2 sequences are DFQATT and SNEGSKA (reference sequence). The CDR3 extends over 17 amino acids. CDR3 region: CSPRLGLAGGISYEQYF. The CDR3 DNA reads TGCAGTCCTCGCCTAGGGCTAGCGGGGGGAATTTCCTACGAGCAGTACTTC.

This clonotype was seen many times. The chain combines TRBV2 with TRBJ2-2; the D is unclear. Germline loops: CDR1 SNHLY, CDR2 FYNNEI. V lost 6 bases, J lost 4 bases, and 6 bases lay in between. The CDR3 has 12 amino acids. DNA of the CDR3: TGTGCCAGCAGGTTTAGCACCGGGGAGCTGTTTTTT. Its protein is CASRFSTGELFF.

This clonotype was observed at least ten times. Here the CDR3 reads CSVDHQGKWNTEAFF. DNA of the CDR3: TGCAGCGTCGATCACCAGGGAAAATGGAACACTGAAGCTTTCTTT. This chain connects TRBV29-1 to TRBJ1-1, with D maybe TRBD1 (5 bases). V was pared by 6 bases and J by 1 base, with 18 bases between. The CDR3 spans 15 residues. Germline V lookup: CDR1 SQVTM, CDR2 ANQGSEA.

This clonotype has at least ten counts. Here the CDR3 reads CSVVTAYNEQFF. In nucleotides, the CDR3 is TGCAGCGTTGTGACAGCTTACAATGAGCAGTTCTTC. The V and J genes are TRBV29-1 and TRBJ2-1; perhaps TRBD1 as D (5 bases). The CDR3 is 12 amino acids. V lost 4 bases and J 4 bases, leaving 8 bases between the germline ends. Germline V gene sequence: CDR1 SQVTM, CDR2 ANQGSEA.

This clonotype has a handful of counts. The V gene is TRBV20-1, the J gene TRBJ1-1, with TRBD1 identical over 7 bases. CDR3 length: 13 residues. Per germline, CDR1 DFQATT and CDR2 SNEGSKA (reference sequence). Unmatched junction bases numbered 3, after V lost 2 bases and J lost 3 bases. The CDR3 sequence is CSARRGRDTEAFF. In nucleotides, the CDR3 is TGCAGTGCTAGAAGGGGGCGCGACACTGAAGCTTTCTTT.

This clonotype was found many times. The rearrangement joins TRBV7-2 to TRBJ2-7; D gene unclear. The CDR3 covers 14 residues. V lost 0 bases and J lost 4, with 10 bases in between. Germline loops: CDR1 SGHTA, CDR2 FQGNSA. CDR3 amino acids: CASSLAGPQYEQYF. CDR3 DNA sequence: TGTGCCAGCAGCTTAGCAGGGCCTCAGTACGAGCAGTACTTC.

This clonotype has ten or more counts. This chain's CDR3 is CASSYDRGHNEQFF. The CDR3 DNA reads TGTGCCAGCAGTTACGACAGGGGCCACAATGAGCAGTTCTTC. V and J are TRBV27 and TRBJ2-1; the match to TRBD1 covers 8 bases. The CDR3 extends over 14 amino acids. Unmatched junction bases numbered 4, after V lost 4 bases and J lost 5 bases. Germline CDR1 is MNHEY and CDR2 is SMNVEV (reference sequence).

This clonotype has ten or more counts. In nucleotides, the CDR3 is TGCAGTGCTAGAGGCGGGACAGGGGACTATGGCTACACCTTC. This codes for CSARGGTGDYGYTF. The gene calls are TRBV20-1 and TRBJ1-2, with 10 bases fitting TRBD1. The CDR3 is made up of 14 amino acids. CDR1 is DFQATT, CDR2 SNEGSKA, per germline (reference sequence). Germline trimming cut 1 base from V and 3 bases from J; bases unmatched to any gene: 2.

This clonotype was counted ten times or more. The chain combines TRBV12-3 or TRBV12-4 with TRBJ2-5, with 8 bases fitting TRBD2. This CDR3 has 14 amino acids. With 5 bases clipped from V and 4 bases from J, the junction kept 6 bases outside the gene matches. The DNA of the CDR3 is TGTGCCAGCAGTCCATTAGCGGGGTTAGAGACCCAGTACTTC. Its translation is CASSPLAGLETQYF.

V is TRBV28 and J is TRBJ2-1; TRBD2 aligns across 9 bases. The germline V gene has CDR1 MDHEN and CDR2 SYDVKM. V shed 6 bases, J shed 5 bases, and the junction held 11 bases outside the gene matches. The CDR3 totals 16 residues. In nucleotides, the CDR3 is TGTGCCAGCAGAAATACCGGGACTAGCTGGAACAATGAGCAGTTCTTC. It encodes CASRNTGTSWNNEQFF. Full variable domain (remainder filled in from reference TRBV28 and TRBJ2-1): DVKVTQSSRYLVKRTGEKVFLECVQDMDHENMFWYRQDPGLGLRLIYFSYDVKMKEKGDIPEGYSVSREKKERFSLILESASTNQTSMYLCASRNTGTSWNNEQFFGPGTRLTVL.

This clonotype was counted ten times or more. V is TRBV7-9 and J is TRBJ2-1; no clear D. This CDR3 is built from 16 residues. Per the germline V gene, CDR1 is SEHNR and CDR2 is FQNEAQ (reference sequence). Trimming took off 2 bases at V and 0 bases at J, with 11 bases between the two ends. The CDR3 here is CASSLRPARSYNEQFF. CDR3 nucleotide sequence: TGTGCCAGCAGCTTAAGGCCGGCCCGCTCCTACAATGAGCAGTTCTTC.